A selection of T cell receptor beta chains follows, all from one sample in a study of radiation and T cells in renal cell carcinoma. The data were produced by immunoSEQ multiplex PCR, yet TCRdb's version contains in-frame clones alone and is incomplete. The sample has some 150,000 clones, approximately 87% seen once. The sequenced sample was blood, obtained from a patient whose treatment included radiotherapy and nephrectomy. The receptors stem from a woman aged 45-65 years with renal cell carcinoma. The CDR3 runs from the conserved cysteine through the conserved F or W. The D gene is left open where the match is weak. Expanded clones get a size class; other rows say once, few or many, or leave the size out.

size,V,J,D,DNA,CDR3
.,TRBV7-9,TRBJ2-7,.,TGTGCCAGCAGCCCTAGGGCCTACGAGCAGTACTTC,CASSPRAYEQYF
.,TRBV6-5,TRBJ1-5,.,TGTGCCAGCAGCTGGTCGAGCAATCAGCCCCAGCATTTT,CASSWSSNQPQHF
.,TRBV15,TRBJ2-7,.,TGTGCCACCAGACTTACGGCAGGGAGCTACGAGCAGTACTTC,CATRLTAGSYEQYF
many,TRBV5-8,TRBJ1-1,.,TGTGCCAGCAGCTTTCGACGGAACACTGAAGCTTTCTTT,CASSFRRNTEAFF
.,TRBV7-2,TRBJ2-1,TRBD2,TGTGCCCCGGAGGGACTAGCGGGAGTTAATGAGCAGTTCTTC,CAPEGLAGVNEQFF
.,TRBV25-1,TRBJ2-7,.,TGTGCCAGCAGTGAATCCGGATCCTACGAGCAGTACTTC,CASSESGSYEQYF
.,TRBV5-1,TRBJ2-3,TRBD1,TGCGCCAGCAGCCCAGGGGGTTTAGGCACAGATACGCAGTATTTT,CASSPGGLGTDTQYF
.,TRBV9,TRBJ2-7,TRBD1,TGTGCCAGCACCCGGGGACAGGGTTTATCCTACGAGCAGTACTTC,CASTRGQGLSYEQYF
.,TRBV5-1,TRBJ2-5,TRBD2,TGCGCCAGCAGCCCTAGCGGGAGCATGGAGACCCAGTACTTC,CASSPSGSMETQYF
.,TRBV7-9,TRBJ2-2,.,TGTGCCAGCAGCGGAAGGGAGAGGGGAATCGGCGGGGAGCTGTTTTTT,CASSGRERGIGGELFF
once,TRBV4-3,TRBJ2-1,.,TGCGCCAGCAGCCAAGATCCCAGGGGAAGCTCCTACAATGAGCAGTTCTTC,CASSQDPRGSSYNEQFF
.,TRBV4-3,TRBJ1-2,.,TGCGCCAGCAGCCAAGATCAGGGGTTGGTTTATGGCTACACCTTC,CASSQDQGLVYGYTF
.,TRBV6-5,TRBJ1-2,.,TGTGGCAGGAAGAGCAACGGCTACACCTTC,CGRKSNGYTF
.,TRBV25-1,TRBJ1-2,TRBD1,TGTGCCAGCAGAGAAACAGGGGAAAGGAACTATGGCTACACCTTC,CASRETGERNYGYTF
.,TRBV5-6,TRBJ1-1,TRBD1,TGTGCCAGCAGCTACGGGACAGGGGGCAGGAACACTGAAGCTTTCTTT,CASSYGTGGRNTEAFF
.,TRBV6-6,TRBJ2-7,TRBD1,TGTGCCAGCAGACAATCCGGGACAGGGGGTTACGAGCAGTACTTC,CASRQSGTGGYEQYF
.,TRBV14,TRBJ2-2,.,TGTGCCAGCAGCCAAGAGACTTTAACTGGCGGGGAGCTGTTTTTT,CASSQETLTGGELFF
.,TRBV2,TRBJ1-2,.,TGTGCCAGCAGTGAGACTCCCGGGGGGGGCTACACCTTC,CASSETPGGGYTF
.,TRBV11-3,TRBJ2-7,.,TGTGCCAGCAGCTTAGGGGAAGGTTACGAGCAGTACTTC,CASSLGEGYEQYF
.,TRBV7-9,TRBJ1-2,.,TGTGCCAGCAGCGAGTTAGAGGGAAGTGGCTACACCTTC,CASSELEGSGYTF
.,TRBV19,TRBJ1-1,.,TGTGCCAGTAGTATGCGGACAGAGAACACTGAAGCTTTCTTT,CASSMRTENTEAFF
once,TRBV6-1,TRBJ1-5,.,TGTGCCAGCAGTGAGTTGGATAGCAATCAGCCCCAGCATTTT,CASSELDSNQPQHF
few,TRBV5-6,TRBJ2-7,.,TGTGCCAGCAGCTTGCCCAGGGCCTCCTACGAGCAGTACTTC,CASSLPRASYEQYF
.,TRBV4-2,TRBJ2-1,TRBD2,TGTGCCAGCAGCTCACGGCTAGCGGGAATCGAGCAGTTCTTC,CASSSRLAGIEQFF
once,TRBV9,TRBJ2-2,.,TGTGCCAGCAGCGTAGTTCTCCGTGCCGGGGAGCTGTTTTTT,CASSVVLRAGELFF
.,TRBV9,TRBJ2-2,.,TGTGCCAGCAGCGTAGCAGGCGGGGAGCTGTTTTTT,CASSVAGGELFF